This TCR beta chain was recorded in a study of blood T cell repertoires in COVID-19. The overall study: Samples taken during acute and convalescent COVID-19 were collected in the United States, Italy and Spain.

V lost 0 bases and J 4 bases, leaving 12 bases between the germline ends. The CDR3 contains 15 residues. Looked up from germline, CDR1 is GTSNPN and CDR2 is SVGIG (reference sequence). In the authors' workflow: Nucleated cell number was recorded as an estimate derived from reference gene primer amplification. TCRdb's table, derived via immunoSEQ multiplex PCR, lists solely in-frame clones and lacks some. V and J calls and clone size are given by that table; D and trimming were obtained from the DNA. The profile shows about 90,000 clones, over 60% of them singletons. The chain combines TRBV30 with TRBJ2-2; D is possibly TRBD1 (6 bases). This TCR was sampled from a man between 65 and 79 years old with acute or convalescent COVID-19. The sample consisted of peripheral blood. This CDR3 reads CAWSVMLGGTGELFF. DNA for the CDR3: TGTGCCTGGAGTGTAATGTTAGGGGGCACCGGGGAGCTGTTTTTT.